Following are 28 T cell receptor beta chains from one sample sequenced in a study of PD-1 blockade in classical Hodgkin lymphoma. Following autologous stem cell transplantation, relapse occurred in every patient, and exposure to brentuximab vedotin varied. TCRdb keeps only in-frame clones here, not all; method: immunoSEQ multiplex PCR. The sample holds tens of thousands of clones, 82% seen once. Sample: peripheral blood mononuclear cells (PBMCs), taken at baseline. The origin of the receptors is a human donor with classical Hodgkin lymphoma.

The J gene is TRBJ2-5, the V gene TRBV5-5; the D gene is possibly TRBD2 (7 bases). Trimming removed 2 bases at V and 5 bases at J, with 13 bases between. CDR3 length: 14 amino acids. Germline-derived CDR1 and CDR2 are SGHKS and YYEKEE (reference sequence). Here the CDR3 reads CASSFPGGGETQYF. For the CDR3, the DNA is TGTGCCAGCAGCTTCCCGGGGGGCGGTGAGACCCAGTACTTC.

The chain couples TRBV19 to TRBJ2-5, with 12 nucleotides matching TRBD2. CDR1 is LNHDA and CDR2 is SQIVND in the germline V gene (reference sequence). The CDR3 is made up of 16 amino acids. V was pared by 5 bases and J by 5 bases, with 9 bases of the junction left unmatched. CDR3 sequence reads: CASSARTSGARETQYF. The CDR3 DNA reads as TGTGCCAGTAGTGCCCGGACTAGCGGGGCGAGGGAGACCCAGTACTTC.

This CDR3 is CASSPQGARYNEQFF. The CDR3 region has the DNA TGTGCCAGCAGCCCTCAGGGGGCGCGCTACAATGAGCAGTTCTTC. The V and J genes are TRBV7-9 and TRBJ2-1; 8 positions match TRBD1. V shed 5 bases, J shed 3 bases, and the junction held 6 bases outside the gene matches. Germline lookup yields CDR1 SEHNR and CDR2 FQNEAQ (reference sequence). The CDR3 contains 15 residues.

This clone was counted between two and nine times. This chain links TRBV11-3 with TRBJ2-4; 10 bases map to TRBD2. CDR1 is SGHNT, CDR2 YENEEA, per germline. V shed 5 bases, J shed 6 bases, and the junction held 16 bases outside the gene matches. The CDR3 spans 18 residues. CDR3 sequence: CASSLPYGAPSGGNIQYF. CDR3 nucleotides: TGTGCCAGCAGCCTTCCTTATGGGGCCCCTAGCGGGGGAAACATTCAGTACTTC.

This chain links TRBV30 with TRBJ1-2, with TRBD1 matching over 9 bases. With 2 bases clipped from V and 4 bases from J, the junction kept 8 bases outside the gene matches. From germline, CDR1 is GTSNPN and CDR2 SVGIG (reference sequence). The CDR3 length is 15 residues. CDR3 sequence reads: CAWSPIQGASYGYTF. CDR3 in DNA: TGTGCCTGGAGTCCTATACAGGGGGCTAGCTATGGCTACACCTTC.

The sample holds one count of this clone. This sequence joins TRBV7-9 and TRBJ2-3, with D hard to call. Germline values: CDR1 SEHNR, CDR2 FQNEAQ (reference sequence). Trimming stripped 1 base from V and 6 bases from J, with 11 bases between. The CDR3 sequence is 14 residues long. The CDR3 is CASSLGSEKDTQYF. In DNA form, the CDR3 reads TGTGCCAGCAGCTTAGGATCGGAGAAGGATACGCAGTATTTT.

The chain joins TRBV11-1 to TRBJ1-1; 7 nucleotides match TRBD1. CDR3 length equals 15 residues. The V gene end was trimmed by 3 bases and the J gene end by 5 bases; junction bases not matched to a gene: 9. Per the germline V gene, CDR1 is SGHAT and CDR2 is FQDESV (reference sequence). CDR3 sequence reads: CASSFSQGIGTEAFF. CDR3 nucleotides: TGTGCCAGCAGCTTCTCACAGGGGATTGGTACTGAAGCTTTCTTT.

This clone was observed a few times. The chain recombines TRBV19 with TRBJ1-2, with D unclear. Trimming removed 5 bases from V and 0 bases from J, with 1 base in between. This CDR3 contains 11 residues. CDR1 is LNHDA and CDR2 is SQIVND in the germline V gene (reference sequence). The CDR3 nucleotides are TGTGCCAGTAGTGCTAACTATGGCTACACCTTC. It codes for CASSANYGYTF. The full variable domain, with the rest looked up from reference TRBV19 and TRBJ1-2, is DGGITQSPKYLFRKEGQNVTLSCEQNLNHDAMYWYRQDPGQGLRLIYYSQIVNDFQKGDIAEGYSVSREKKESFPLTVTSAQKNPTAFYLCASSANYGYTFGSGTRLTVV.

The rearrangement joins TRBV2 to TRBJ1-5; TRBD1 might be the D (6 bases). The CDR3 extends over 14 amino acids. V was pared by 2 bases and J by 6 bases, with 11 bases between. The germline V gene encodes CDR1 SNHLY and CDR2 FYNNEI. The CDR3 reads CASSENQGSQPQHF. The DNA of the CDR3 is TGTGCCAGCAGTGAAAATCAGGGGAGTCAGCCCCAGCATTTT.

The V gene is TRBV5-1, the J gene TRBJ1-1; D call uncertain. Germline-derived CDR1 and CDR2 are SGHRS and YFSETQ. The CDR3 runs to 14 residues. The V end was cut by 2 bases, the J end by 6 bases, with 14 bases between. CDR3 in DNA: TGCGCCAGCAGCTTAGGATTCGGACCCCCTGAAGCTTTCTTT. It codes for CASSLGFGPPEAFF.

V and J are TRBV6-4 and TRBJ1-1; D not resolved. The CDR3 is 13 residues long. Trimming shortened V by 6 bases and J by 4 bases, and 12 bases separated the two germline ends. CDR1 is MRHNA and CDR2 is SNTAGT in the germline V gene. In DNA form, the CDR3 reads TGTGCCAGCAGCCTGGACCTGGGCACTGAAGCTTTCTTT. It specifies CASSLDLGTEAFF.

This chain uses TRBV4-3 with TRBJ2-7; D uncertain. Trimming stripped 8 bases from V and 3 bases from J, with 23 bases between. The CDR3 is made up of 16 amino acids. The germline V gene has CDR1 LGHNA and CDR2 YSLEER. The CDR3 nucleotides read TGCGCCAGCCGCCCGCACAGACAAGTTCCTGTCTACGAGCAGTACTTC. Encoded protein: CASRPHRQVPVYEQYF.

The rearrangement joins TRBV4-2 to TRBJ2-1, with 9 bases that match TRBD2. The CDR3 spans 16 residues. With V trimmed by 4 bases and J by 9 bases, 13 bases remained unmatched. Germline V CDR1 and CDR2: LGHNA, YNFKEQ. For the CDR3, the DNA is TGTGCCAGCAGCCCACCAGGGTGGCGGGGGGGCCTTGAGCAGTTCTTC. This translates into CASSPPGWRGGLEQFF.

This chain links TRBV15 with TRBJ1-4, with 11 bases that match TRBD1. Germline lookup yields CDR1 LNHNV and CDR2 YYDKDF (reference sequence). The CDR3 is 15 amino acids. Unmatched junction bases numbered 3, after V lost 7 bases and J lost 2 bases. The CDR3 bases are TGTGCCACCACCGGACAGGGGGCCACTAATGAAAAACTGTTTTTT. Translated: CATTGQGATNEKLFF.

The rearrangement links TRBV2 to TRBJ2-1; 10 bases agree with TRBD2. Germline values: CDR1 SNHLY, CDR2 FYNNEI. The CDR3 spans 16 residues. V gave up 6 bases and J gave up 7 bases; unmatched junction bases: 12. The CDR3 coding sequence is TGTGCCAGCAGCGACCACACGCTACTAGCGGGGAATGAGCAGTTCTTC. Residues: CASSDHTLLAGNEQFF.

The chain is built from TRBV2 and TRBJ1-2; no firm D call. The length of the CDR3 is 13 residues. V was cut by 1 base and J by 4 bases, with 7 bases left in between. Germline CDR1 and CDR2: SNHLY and FYNNEI. The CDR3 is CASSEGGVYGYTF. CDR3 DNA sequence: TGTGCCAGCAGTGAAGGTGGGGTCTATGGCTACACCTTC. Filled out from reference TRBV2 and TRBJ1-2, the complete variable domain reads EPEVTQTPSHQVTQMGQEVILRCVPISNHLYFYWYRQILGQKVEFLVSFYNNEISEKSEIFDDQFSVERPDGSNFTLKIRSTKLEDSAMYFCASSEGGVYGYTFGSGTRLTVV.

As DNA, the CDR3 is TGTGCCAGCAGTGAGGGTTCAGGGGTACGGAACACCATATATTTT. Translating it yields CASSEGSGVRNTIYF. The gene calls are TRBV2 and TRBJ1-3; the D gene is possibly TRBD1 (6 bases). Germline values: CDR1 SNHLY, CDR2 FYNNEI. There are 15 residues in the CDR3. Trimming shortened V by 3 bases and J by 7 bases, and 16 bases separated the two germline ends. Based on the CDR3 plus reference TRBV2 and TRBJ1-3, the full variable domain is EPEVTQTPSHQVTQMGQEVILRCVPISNHLYFYWYRQILGQKVEFLVSFYNNEISEKSEIFDDQFSVERPDGSNFTLKIRSTKLEDSAMYFCASSEGSGVRNTIYFGEGSWLTVV.

The V and J genes are TRBV18 and TRBJ1-2; D unresolved. V was cut by 2 bases and J by 0 bases, with 10 bases left in between. The CDR3 is 15 residues long. CDR1 and CDR2 from the germline V gene are KGHSH and LQKENI. The CDR3 loop reads CASSPGRRTNYGYTF. The DNA for the CDR3 is TGTGCCAGCTCACCAGGAAGGAGAACTAACTATGGCTACACCTTC.

This rearrangement joins TRBV7-9 to TRBJ1-2; TRBD1 agrees at 7 bases. The CDR3 runs to 13 residues. Germline CDR1 is SEHNR and CDR2 is FQNEAQ (reference sequence). Losses at the gene ends were 5 bases for V and 8 bases for J; bases not matched to a gene: 8. The chain's CDR3 is CASSIDRASGYTF. CDR3 DNA: TGTGCCAGCAGCATAGACAGGGCTTCGGGCTACACCTTC. Looking up the rest from reference TRBV7-9 and TRBJ1-2 gives the full variable domain: DTGVSQNPRHKITKRGQNVTFRCDPISEHNRLYWYRQTLGQGPEFLTYFQNEAQLEKSRLLSDRFSAERPKGSFSTLEIQRTEQGDSAMYLCASSIDRASGYTFGSGTRLTVV.

This CDR3 reads CASSLADSGNTIYF. CDR3 coding DNA: TGTGCCAGCAGCTTAGCTGACTCTGGAAACACCATATATTTT. The chain uses TRBV7-2 and TRBJ1-3; D gene unclear. The ends were cut back, 0 bases at V and 0 bases at J, with 3 bases in the middle. The length of the CDR3 is 14 residues. CDR1 SGHTA and CDR2 FQGNSA come from the germline V gene.

Only a few counts were recorded for this clone. This chain connects TRBV7-9 to TRBJ2-1, with 12 nucleotides matching TRBD2. Looked up from germline, CDR1 is SEHNR and CDR2 is FQNEAQ (reference sequence). The CDR3 extends over 15 amino acids. V shed 9 bases, J shed 5 bases, and the junction held 8 bases outside the gene matches. CDR3 nucleotide sequence: TGTGCCAGTAACCGACTAGCGGGGGTTGACAATGAGCAGTTCTTC. Its translation: CASNRLAGVDNEQFF.

The chain couples TRBV7-2 to TRBJ2-7; D gene uncertain. The CDR3 totals 14 residues. Looked up from germline, CDR1 is SGHTA and CDR2 is FQGNSA. V gave up 2 bases and J gave up 4 bases, with 12 bases separating them. This CDR3 reads CASSLPPGLYEQYF. In nucleotides, the CDR3 is TGTGCCAGCAGCTTACCCCCAGGTTTATACGAGCAGTACTTC.

The chain joins TRBV11-3 to TRBJ2-1; TRBD2 aligns across 9 bases. The germline V gene has CDR1 SGHNT and CDR2 YENEEA. After removal of 4 bases from V and 15 bases from J, the junction contained 10 bases not matched to a gene. This CDR3 comprises 13 residues. As DNA, the CDR3 is TGTGCCAGCAGCTCCTATAGCGGGGGTCAGCGGTTCTTC. Its protein product is CASSSYSGGQRFF.

The genes are TRBV9 and TRBJ2-3, with D perhaps TRBD1 (5 bases). There are 13 residues in the CDR3. V lost 4 bases and J lost 2, with 8 bases in between. Looked up from germline, CDR1 is SGDLS and CDR2 is YYNGEE. In DNA, the CDR3 is TGTGCCAGCAGCTCAGGGTCCACAGATACGCAGTATTTT. It encodes CASSSGSTDTQYF. Full variable domain (missing parts from reference TRBV9 and TRBJ2-3): DSGVTQTPKHLITATGQRVTLRCSPRSGDLSVYWYQQSLDQGLQFLIQYYNGEERAKGNILERFSAQQFPDLHSELNLSSLELGDSALYFCASSSGSTDTQYFGPGTRLTVL.

The V and J genes are TRBV6-5 and TRBJ1-2; D perhaps matches TRBD1 (6 bases). Germline V gene data show CDR1 as MNHEY and CDR2 as SVGAGI. There are 13 residues in the CDR3. Trimming left V 4 bases short and J 8 bases short, with 14 bases between. The chain's CDR3 is CASSSMGAWGYTF. DNA of the CDR3: TGTGCCAGCAGTTCGATGGGGGCTTGGGGCTACACCTTC.

The chain recombines TRBV6-5 with TRBJ2-7; TRBD2 might be the D (6 bases). CDR3 length equals 16 residues. The germline CDR1 and CDR2 sequences are MNHEY and SVGAGI. V was trimmed by 4 bases and J by 0 bases, leaving 16 bases between them. In DNA form, the CDR3 reads TGTGCCAGCAGTTCCTCCGGGGGAGTGACCTCCTACGAGCAGTACTTC. It encodes CASSSSGGVTSYEQYF.

The rearrangement joins TRBV6-5 to TRBJ2-7; D is unclear. The CDR3 runs to 16 residues. V lost 2 bases and J 1 base, leaving 15 bases between the germline ends. Germline-derived CDR1 and CDR2 are MNHEY and SVGAGI. CDR3: CASSYALTGLSYEQYF. As DNA, the CDR3 is TGTGCCAGCAGTTACGCTTTAACCGGCCTTTCCTACGAGCAGTACTTC.

This clone came up once. V gene TRBV9 combines with J gene TRBJ2-5; 8 bases align to TRBD2. Matching the DNA end better, TRBJ2-7 makes the J call doubtful. From germline, CDR1 is SGDLS and CDR2 YYNGEE. The CDR3 sequence is 15 residues long. CDR3 DNA sequence: TGTGCCAGCAGCCACCCTCTCGGGGGGGTCTACGAGCAGTACTTC. It yields the protein CASSHPLGGVYEQYF.